This TCR beta chain was sequenced during a study of regulatory T cells in long-lasting Graves disease. Investigators prepared the TCR beta libraries by applying iRepertoire HTBI primers and Arm-PCR of CDR3 regions. Authors' data handling: Gene usage covered around 62 TRBV and some 13 TRBJ segments. Using its own MiXCR run on the multiplex PCR reads, TCRdb lists one record per CDR3 protein. These V and J calls originate from TCRdb's pipeline instead of the authors' own analysis. The sample gives about half a million distinct CDR3 sequences, around 12% of which show up once; almost 9% is in the top ten. Time point specified: newly diagnosed GD, antithyroid drugs for less than 3 months. The TCR library was prepared using RNA isolated from PBMCs. CDR1 is SGHTA, CDR2 FQGTGA, per germline. This CDR3 has 16 amino acids. Trimming removed 5 bases from V and 6 bases from J; junction bases left unmatched: 10.

This clonotype has just a few counts. This sample also belongs to another study, concerning T cells in Graves' hyperthyroidism and ophthalmopathy. That source reports: HTBI primers were used for first-round RT-PCR of the TCR CDR3.

The TCR sequence derives from a woman between 25 and 40 years old with Graves disease. The genes are TRBV7-3 and TRBJ2-2, with 9 bases aligning to TRBD1. Sequenced here: peripheral blood mononuclear cells (PBMCs), sampled at new diagnosis, from a patient treated with antithyroid drugs. CDR3 residues: CASSPRSGTGSGELFF. In nucleotides, the CDR3 is TGTGCCAGCAGCCCCAGGAGTGGGACAGGGTCCGGGGAGCTGTTTTTT.